Presented here are 30 T cell receptor beta chains from one specimen sequenced in a study of T cell clones after liver transplantation. Produced via immunoSEQ multiplex PCR; TCRdb's table is partial and in-frame only. The data show roughly 4,500 clones, over 25% seen once. Alloreactive TCRbeta sequences came from sequencing proliferating CFSE-low cells in the MLR. For these receptors, no antigen is known. Sequencing was done on a sample of CD4+ T cells from cultured PBMCs. All receptors come from a human patient who received a liver transplant. Some of these T cells may belong to the graft donor.

J is TRBJ2-7 and V is TRBV11-2; no firm D call. CDR1 and CDR2 from the germline V gene are SGHAT and FQNNGV. The CDR3 consists of 12 residues. The V end lost 2 bases, the J end lost 7 bases, and 9 bases lay between the germline ends. CDR3 DNA: TGTGCCAGCAGCTTACAAGGGCTGGAGCAGTACTTC. It translates to CASSLQGLEQYF.

V gene TRBV7-2 combines with J gene TRBJ2-3; the match to TRBD1 covers 9 bases. This CDR3 is built from 13 residues. Losses at the gene ends were 7 bases for V and 2 bases for J; bases not matched to a gene: 1. Germline CDR1 SGHTA, CDR2 FQGNSA. Written as DNA, the CDR3 is TGTGCCAGCAACAGGGGGCCCACAGATACGCAGTATTTT. Residues: CASNRGPTDTQYF.

The chain carries TRBV5-3 and TRBJ2-5, with D maybe TRBD2 (6 bases). TRBV5-3 is given ORF status, its function remaining uncertain. The CDR3 runs to 14 residues. V lost 8 bases and J 3 bases, leaving 17 bases between the germline ends. The CDR3, as DNA: TGTGCCAGCAGCCAGGACCCGGGGGAAGAGACCCAGTACTTC. Translated, it gives CASSQDPGEETQYF.

Notes on this clone: This may be a read error, as it is one base from a much larger clone. The chain links TRBV18 to TRBJ1-5; the match to TRBD1 covers 7 bases. Germline V gene sequence: CDR1 KGHSH, CDR2 LQKENI. V gave up 8 bases and J gave up 6 bases; unmatched junction bases: 13. The length of the CDR3 is 15 residues. The CDR3 protein is CASARTGDEVQPQHF. CDR3 nucleotides: TGTGCCAGCGCACGTACAGGGGACGAGGTTCAGCCCCAGCATTTT.

Sample share makes this clone medium-sized (0.01 to 0.1%). J is TRBJ2-5 and V is TRBV7-2; D is possibly TRBD1 or TRBD2 (6 bases each). In germline, CDR1 is SGHTA, CDR2 FQGNSA. V shed 5 bases and J shed 4 bases, with 20 bases lying between them. The length of the CDR3 is 16 residues. The CDR3, as DNA: TGTGCCAGCAGCCCAGGAGGGGGGCTCAGGGGAGAGACCCAGTACTTC. Protein: CASSPGGGLRGETQYF.

The chain joins TRBV12-1 to TRBJ2-3; the DNA was not compared with TRBD2, the D call given in the table. TRBV12-1 is a recognized pseudogene. The CDR3 runs 16 residues. The CDR3 is CASSFWGGSGTDTQYF. The CDR3 DNA sequence: TGTGCCAGCAGCTTTTGGGGGGGCTCTGGCACAGATACGCAGTATTTT.

V and J are TRBV6-1 and TRBJ2-3; D call uncertain. CDR1 and CDR2 (germline): MNHNS, SASEGT. CDR3 length: 13 amino acids. Trimming pared 6 bases from V and 6 bases from J, leaving 13 bases between. CDR3 sequence (DNA): TGTGCCAGCAGATTGGACGATTACGATACGCAGTATTTT. It yields the protein CASRLDDYDTQYF.

V and J are TRBV4-2 and TRBJ2-7; no clear D. Germline-derived CDR1 and CDR2 are LGHNA and YNFKEQ. The CDR3 extends over 12 amino acids. V lost 6 bases, J lost 4 bases, and 10 bases lay in between. CDR3 coding DNA: TGTGCCAGCAGTCCCCGCATTTACGAGCAGTACTTC. Amino acid sequence: CASSPRIYEQYF.

This clone has only a few counts. The rearrangement links TRBV5-4 to TRBJ1-1, with 9 positions matching TRBD1. J lost 4 bases, V lost 2 bases, and 12 bases had no gene match. The CDR3 consists of 17 residues. In germline, CDR1 is SGHNT, CDR2 YYREEE (reference sequence). CDR3 in amino acids: CASSFPGTGRSITEAFF. The DNA of the CDR3 is TGTGCCAGCAGCTTTCCCGGGACAGGGCGTTCGATCACTGAAGCTTTCTTT.

J is TRBJ2-7 and V is TRBV10-3; D perhaps matches TRBD2 (6 bases). Germline V gene sequence: CDR1 ENHRY, CDR2 SYGVKD. The CDR3 covers 13 residues. V was trimmed by 6 bases and J by 6 bases, leaving 15 bases between them. Here the CDR3 DNA reads TGTGCCATCAGACTAGCCCTAAGTGGCGAGCAGTACTTC. Protein: CAIRLALSGEQYF.

V and J are TRBV9 and TRBJ1-6; 7 bases fit TRBD1. Germline loops: CDR1 SGDLS, CDR2 YYNGEE. Losses at the gene ends were 7 bases for V and 5 bases for J; bases not matched to a gene: 6. The CDR3 sequence is 14 residues long. The CDR3 region has the DNA TGTGCCAGCGGAACCGGGACAGATAATTCACCCCTCCACTTT. Its protein product is CASGTGTDNSPLHF.

By proportion, this clone is medium-sized. V gene TRBV4-1 combines with J gene TRBJ1-5, with D possibly matching TRBD1 (5 bases). The CDR3 covers 14 residues. Germline-derived CDR1 and CDR2 are MGHRA and YSYEKL. V was pared by 4 bases and J by 5 bases, with 12 bases between. The CDR3 spells CASSRDWGDQPQHF. DNA for the CDR3: TGCGCCAGCAGCCGCGACTGGGGGGATCAGCCCCAGCATTTT.

V gene TRBV6-5 combines with J gene TRBJ2-5; D is undetermined. CDR1 MNHEY and CDR2 SVGAGI come from the germline V gene. There are 14 residues in the CDR3. V was shortened by 2 bases and J by 0 bases, with 7 bases between the two germline ends. CDR3 sequence (DNA): TGTGCCAGCAGTTACCGACGGTACCAAGAGACCCAGTACTTC. It specifies CASSYRRYQETQYF.

This clone was seen once. The chain has TRBV5-1 and TRBJ2-7; D perhaps matches TRBD1 (6 bases). The V end lost 4 bases, the J end lost 6 bases, and 17 bases lay between the germline ends. In germline, CDR1 is SGHRS, CDR2 YFSETQ. The CDR3 runs to 14 residues. Written as DNA, the CDR3 is TGCGCCAGCAGCGATGGGACGCAGGGGCTCGAGCAGTACTTC. Amino acids: CASSDGTQGLEQYF.

In its sample, this clone was seen a few times. The chain joins TRBV7-2 to TRBJ1-1; D uncertain. This CDR3 is built from 16 residues. V lost 5 bases and J 4 bases, leaving 20 bases between the germline ends. The germline V gene has CDR1 SGHTA and CDR2 FQGNSA. CDR3 sequence reads: CASSRGARRASTEAFF. The CDR3 coding sequence is TGTGCCAGCAGCCGCGGAGCGAGGCGGGCTTCCACTGAAGCTTTCTTT.

By share, this clone ranks as medium-sized. This chain joins TRBV6-6 and TRBJ2-1, with 7 positions matching TRBD2. This CDR3 spans 16 amino acids. V was pared by 0 bases and J by 7 bases, with 9 bases of the junction left unmatched. In germline, CDR1 is MNHNY, CDR2 SVGAGI (reference sequence). The CDR3 loop reads CASSYSRTGGWNEQFF. The CDR3 DNA reads as TGTGCCAGCAGTTACTCGAGAACGGGAGGTTGGAATGAGCAGTTCTTC.

CDR3 in amino acids: CASSPTSAGRHGYTF. The CDR3 DNA reads TGTGCCAGCAGTCCCACGTCAGCAGGGAGGCATGGCTACACCTTC. J is TRBJ1-2 and V is TRBV11-2; D may be TRBD1 (5 bases). Germline CDR1 reads SGHAT; CDR2 reads FQNNGV. The CDR3 runs 15 residues. V dropped 6 bases and J dropped 6 bases, with 20 bases sitting between them.

The J gene is TRBJ2-5, the V gene TRBV5-5; D gene uncertain. Germline V gene lookup returns CDR1 SGHKS and CDR2 YYEKEE (reference sequence). CDR3 size: 15 residues. The V end was cut by 4 bases, the J end by 1 base, with 14 bases between. The CDR3 region is CASSPLSSGQETQYF. CDR3 sequence (DNA): TGTGCCAGCAGCCCTCTCTCGAGTGGCCAAGAGACCCAGTACTTC.

A few counts support this clone. The chain employs TRBV28 and TRBJ1-1; a weak D match, TRBD1 (6 bases). Germline V gene sequence: CDR1 MDHEN, CDR2 SYDVKM. This CDR3 has 13 amino acids. Trimming removed 10 bases from V and 4 bases from J, with 16 bases in between. CDR3 loop: CATEWGGATEAFF. DNA for the CDR3: TGTGCCACCGAATGGGGGGGGGCCACTGAAGCTTTCTTT. The whole variable domain, remainder taken from reference TRBV28 and TRBJ1-1, is DVKVTQSSRYLVKRTGEKVFLECVQDMDHENMFWYRQDPGLGLRLIYFSYDVKMKEKGDIPEGYSVSREKKERFSLILESASTNQTSMYLCATEWGGATEAFFGQGTRLTVV.

V is TRBV19 and J is TRBJ1-1; TRBD1 might be the D (6 bases). Trimming removed 7 bases from V and 1 base from J, with 10 bases in between. The germline V gene has CDR1 LNHDA and CDR2 SQIVND (reference sequence). The CDR3 covers 13 residues. The CDR3 here is CASIGQRNTEAFF. The CDR3 DNA sequence: TGTGCCAGTATTGGACAGCGGAACACTGAAGCTTTCTTT.

The rearrangement joins TRBV11-3 to TRBJ1-1, with 11 bases identical to TRBD1. This CDR3 comprises 15 residues. Germline CDR1 SGHNT, CDR2 YENEEA. The junction had 4 bases not matched to a gene; V was cut back by 4 bases and J by 3 bases. CDR3: CASSSLDRGHTEAFF. The CDR3 nucleotides are TGTGCCAGCAGCTCCCTGGACAGGGGGCACACTGAAGCTTTCTTT.

This clone was counted a few times. V and J are TRBV28 and TRBJ2-7; TRBD1 might be the D (6 bases). The germline V gene has CDR1 MDHEN and CDR2 SYDVKM. V was trimmed by 5 bases and J by 2 bases, leaving 16 bases between them. The CDR3 consists of 15 residues. CDR3 coding DNA: TGTGCCAGCAGTCCATCCGGAGGACAGCCCTACGAGCAGTACTTC. This encodes CASSPSGGQPYEQYF.

The chain recombines TRBV6-8 with TRBJ2-3; D is ambiguous. Germline CDR1 MNHGY, CDR2 SAAAGT. Trimming took 7 bases from V and 7 from J, leaving 9 bases between them. The CDR3 contains 11 residues. CDR3 nucleotides: TGTGCCAGCACCCACCACAATACGCAGTATTTT. It codes for CASTHHNTQYF.

This clone is termed medium-sized (0.01 to 0.1%). V and J are TRBV7-2 and TRBJ1-2; D gene unclear. From germline, CDR1 is SGHTA and CDR2 FQGNSA. CDR3 size: 13 residues. The V and J ends lost 5 bases and 9 bases respectively, with 16 bases between them. In nucleotides, the CDR3 is TGTGCCAGCAGCCCGGTGAACCCGGGAAGCTACACCTTC. Translating it yields CASSPVNPGSYTF.

This clone is categorized as medium-sized. The genes are TRBV28 and TRBJ2-7; 16 nucleotides match TRBD2. This CDR3 is built from 16 residues. Germline V gene lookup returns CDR1 MDHEN and CDR2 SYDVKM. The V gene end was trimmed by 5 bases and the J gene end by 4 bases; junction bases not matched to a gene: 5. The CDR3 region is CASSTTGLAGGYEQYF. CDR3 DNA sequence: TGTGCCAGCAGTACCACGGGACTAGCGGGAGGGTACGAGCAGTACTTC.

This clone was observed a handful of times. This chain uses TRBV4-2 with TRBJ2-7; 10 bases are shared with TRBD2. Germline assignment: CDR1 LGHNA and CDR2 YNFKEQ. Trimming at V came to 6 bases and at J to 5 bases, leaving 10 bases not matched to a gene. The CDR3 covers 15 residues. The CDR3 DNA reads TGTGCCAGCAGGGAAGTGCCTAGCGGGAGAGACGAGCAGTACTTC. It is translated as CASREVPSGRDEQYF.

The chain uses TRBV7-6 and TRBJ2-1; D not resolved. V lost 0 bases and J lost 8, with 2 bases in between. Germline V lookup: CDR1 SGHVS, CDR2 FNYEAQ. This CDR3 is built from 11 residues. For the CDR3, the DNA is TGTGCCAGCAGCTTAGCTGATGAGCAGTTCTTC. Its protein product is CASSLADEQFF.

The chain employs TRBV6-5 and TRBJ2-7; 7 nucleotides line up with TRBD1. The V gene end was trimmed by 11 bases and the J gene end by 0 bases; junction bases not matched to a gene: 4. CDR1 MNHEY and CDR2 SVGAGI come from the germline V gene. This CDR3 has 12 amino acids. Written as DNA, the CDR3 is TGTGCCGCCGGGGACAGCTCCTACGAGCAGTACTTC. It encodes CAAGDSSYEQYF.

This clone was counted only a few times. One junction end disagrees with the germline gene, perhaps due to a read error. The chain links TRBV5-8 to TRBJ2-3; TRBD2 agrees at 8 bases. Germline CDR1 and CDR2: SGHTS and YDEGEE. The length of the CDR3 is 19 residues. For the CDR3, the DNA is TGCGCCAGCAGCAATTATCTAGCGGGCCGCCAAAGGAGCACAGATACGCAGTATTTT. Protein sequence: CASSNYLAGRQRSTDTQYF.

The rearrangement joins TRBV5-1 to TRBJ1-2; TRBD1 agrees at 8 bases. After removal of 4 bases from V and 5 bases from J, the junction contained 4 bases not matched to a gene. The CDR3 sequence is 13 residues long. Germline V gene lookup returns CDR1 SGHRS and CDR2 YFSETQ. CDR3 coding DNA: TGCGCCAGCAGCCTGGACAGGGCTTATGGCTACACCTTC. As protein: CASSLDRAYGYTF.